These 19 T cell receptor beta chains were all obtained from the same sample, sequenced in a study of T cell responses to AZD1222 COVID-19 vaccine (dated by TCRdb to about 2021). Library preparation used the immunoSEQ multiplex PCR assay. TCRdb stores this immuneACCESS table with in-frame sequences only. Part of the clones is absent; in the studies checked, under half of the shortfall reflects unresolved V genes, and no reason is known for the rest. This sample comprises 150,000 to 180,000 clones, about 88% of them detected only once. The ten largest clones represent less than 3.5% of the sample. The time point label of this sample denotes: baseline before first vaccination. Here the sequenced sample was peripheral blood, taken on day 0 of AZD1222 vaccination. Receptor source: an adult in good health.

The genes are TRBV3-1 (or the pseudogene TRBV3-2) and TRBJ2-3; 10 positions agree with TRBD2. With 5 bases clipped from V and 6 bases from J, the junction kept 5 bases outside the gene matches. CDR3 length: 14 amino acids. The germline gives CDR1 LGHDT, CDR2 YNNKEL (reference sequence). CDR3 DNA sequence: TGTGCCAGCAGCGCGGGACTAGCGAGTGATACGCAGTATTTT. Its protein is CASSAGLASDTQYF.

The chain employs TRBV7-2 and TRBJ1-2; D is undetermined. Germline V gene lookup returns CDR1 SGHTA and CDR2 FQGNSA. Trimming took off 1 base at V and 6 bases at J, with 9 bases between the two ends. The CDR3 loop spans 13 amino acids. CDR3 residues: CASSLVQLDGYTF. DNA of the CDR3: TGTGCCAGCAGCTTAGTTCAACTGGATGGCTACACCTTC.

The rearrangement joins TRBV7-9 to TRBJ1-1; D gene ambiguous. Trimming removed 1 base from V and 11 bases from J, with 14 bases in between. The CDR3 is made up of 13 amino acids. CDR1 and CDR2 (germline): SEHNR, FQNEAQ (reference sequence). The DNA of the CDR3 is TGTGCCAGCAGCTTAGGGACCCCCCAATCCGCTTTCTTT. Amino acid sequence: CASSLGTPQSAFF.

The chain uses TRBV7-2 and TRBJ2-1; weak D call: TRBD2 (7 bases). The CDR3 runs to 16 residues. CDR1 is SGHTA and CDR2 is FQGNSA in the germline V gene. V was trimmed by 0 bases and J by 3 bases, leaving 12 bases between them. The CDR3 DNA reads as TGTGCCAGCAGCTTAGCTTGGGGGGGCGGCTACAATGAGCAGTTCTTC. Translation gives CASSLAWGGGYNEQFF.

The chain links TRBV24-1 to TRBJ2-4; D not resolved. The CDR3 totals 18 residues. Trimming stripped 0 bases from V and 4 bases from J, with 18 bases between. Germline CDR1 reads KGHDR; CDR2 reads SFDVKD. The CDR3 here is CATSDLTHGSALKNIQYF. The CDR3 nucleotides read TGTGCCACCAGTGATTTGACCCATGGCAGCGCACTGAAAAACATTCAGTACTTC.

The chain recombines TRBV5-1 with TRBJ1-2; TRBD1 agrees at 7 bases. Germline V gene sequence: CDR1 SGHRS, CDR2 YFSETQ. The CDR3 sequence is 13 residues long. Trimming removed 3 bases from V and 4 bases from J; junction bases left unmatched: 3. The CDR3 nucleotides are TGCGCCAGCAGCTCGGGACAGACCTATGGCTACACCTTC. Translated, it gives CASSSGQTYGYTF.

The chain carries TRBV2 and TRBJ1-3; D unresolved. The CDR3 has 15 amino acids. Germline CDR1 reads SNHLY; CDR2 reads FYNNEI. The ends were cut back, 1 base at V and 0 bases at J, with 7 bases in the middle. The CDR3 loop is CASSEDNSSGNTIYF. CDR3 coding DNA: TGTGCCAGCAGTGAAGATAACTCCTCTGGAAACACCATATATTTT.

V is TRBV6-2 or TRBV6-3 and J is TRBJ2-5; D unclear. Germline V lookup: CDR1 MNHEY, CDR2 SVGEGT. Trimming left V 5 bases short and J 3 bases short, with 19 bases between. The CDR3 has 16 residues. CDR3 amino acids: CASSEIQSRPEETQYF. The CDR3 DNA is TGTGCCAGCAGTGAGATACAGTCGCGGCCCGAAGAGACCCAGTACTTC.

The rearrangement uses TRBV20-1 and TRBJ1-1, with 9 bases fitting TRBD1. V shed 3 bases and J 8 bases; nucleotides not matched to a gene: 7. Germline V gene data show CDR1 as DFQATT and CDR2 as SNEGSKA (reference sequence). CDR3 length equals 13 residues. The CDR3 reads CSASKQGATEAFF. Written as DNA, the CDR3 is TGCAGTGCTAGTAAACAGGGGGCAACCGAAGCTTTCTTT.

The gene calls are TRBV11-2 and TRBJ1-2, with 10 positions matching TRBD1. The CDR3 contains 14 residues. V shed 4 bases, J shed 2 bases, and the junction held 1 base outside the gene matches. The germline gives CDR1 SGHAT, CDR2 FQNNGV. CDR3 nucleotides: TGTGCCAGCAGCTCGGACAGGGGGAACTATGGCTACACCTTC. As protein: CASSSDRGNYGYTF. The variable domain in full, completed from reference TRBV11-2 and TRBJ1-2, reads EAGVAQSPRYKIIEKRQSVAFWCNPISGHATLYWYQQILGQGPKLLIQFQNNGVVDDSQLPKDRFSAERLKGVDSTLKIQPAKLEDSAVYLCASSSDRGNYGYTFGSGTRLTVV.

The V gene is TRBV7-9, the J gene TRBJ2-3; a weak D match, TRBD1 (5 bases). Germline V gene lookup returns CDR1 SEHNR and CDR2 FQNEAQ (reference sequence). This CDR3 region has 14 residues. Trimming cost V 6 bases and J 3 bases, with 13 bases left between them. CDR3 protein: CASRNNQGTDTQYF. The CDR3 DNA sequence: TGTGCCAGCAGGAATAACCAGGGAACAGATACGCAGTATTTT.

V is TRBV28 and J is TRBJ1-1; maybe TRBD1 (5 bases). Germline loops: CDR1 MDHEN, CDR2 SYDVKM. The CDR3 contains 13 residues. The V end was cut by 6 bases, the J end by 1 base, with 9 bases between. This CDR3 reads CASRSGANTEAFF. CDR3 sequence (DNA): TGTGCCAGCAGGAGTGGGGCGAACACTGAAGCTTTCTTT.

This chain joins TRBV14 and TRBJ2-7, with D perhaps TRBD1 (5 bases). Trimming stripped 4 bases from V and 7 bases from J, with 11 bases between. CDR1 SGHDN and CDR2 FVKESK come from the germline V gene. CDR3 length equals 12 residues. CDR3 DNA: TGTGCCAGCAGCCCCAGGGCAGGGGAGCAGTACTTC. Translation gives CASSPRAGEQYF.

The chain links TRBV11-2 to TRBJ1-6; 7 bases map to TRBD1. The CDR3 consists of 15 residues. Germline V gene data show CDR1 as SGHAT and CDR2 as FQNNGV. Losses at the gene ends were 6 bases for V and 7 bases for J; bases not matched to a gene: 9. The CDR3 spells CASRSMQGVNSPLHF. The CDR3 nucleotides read TGTGCCAGCAGGTCAATGCAGGGGGTGAATTCACCCCTCCACTTT.

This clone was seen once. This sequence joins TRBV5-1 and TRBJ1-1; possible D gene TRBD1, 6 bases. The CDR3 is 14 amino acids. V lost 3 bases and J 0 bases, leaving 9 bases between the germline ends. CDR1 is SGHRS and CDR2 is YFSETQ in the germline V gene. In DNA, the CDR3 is TGCGCCAGCAGCTCCGGGACATTGAACACTGAAGCTTTCTTT. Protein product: CASSSGTLNTEAFF.

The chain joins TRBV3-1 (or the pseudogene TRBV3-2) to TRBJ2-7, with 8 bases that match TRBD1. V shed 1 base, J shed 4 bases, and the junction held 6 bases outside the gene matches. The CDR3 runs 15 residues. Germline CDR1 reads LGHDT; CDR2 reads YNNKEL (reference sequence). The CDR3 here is CASSQASDRGYEQYF. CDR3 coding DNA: TGTGCCAGCAGCCAAGCCAGCGACAGGGGATACGAGCAGTACTTC.

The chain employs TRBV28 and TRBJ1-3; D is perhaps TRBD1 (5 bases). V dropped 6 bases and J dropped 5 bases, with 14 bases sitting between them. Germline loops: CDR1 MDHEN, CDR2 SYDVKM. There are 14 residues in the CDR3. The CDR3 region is CASSGGGVRNTIYF. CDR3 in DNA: TGTGCCAGCAGCGGGGGTGGGGTGCGAAACACCATATATTTT. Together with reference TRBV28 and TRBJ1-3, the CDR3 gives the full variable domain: DVKVTQSSRYLVKRTGEKVFLECVQDMDHENMFWYRQDPGLGLRLIYFSYDVKMKEKGDIPEGYSVSREKKERFSLILESASTNQTSMYLCASSGGGVRNTIYFGEGSWLTVV.

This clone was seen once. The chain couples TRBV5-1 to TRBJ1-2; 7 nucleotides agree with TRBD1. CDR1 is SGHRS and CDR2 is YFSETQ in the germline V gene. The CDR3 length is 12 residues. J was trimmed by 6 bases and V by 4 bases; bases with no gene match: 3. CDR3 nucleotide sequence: TGCGCCAGCAGCCGGGACAGTGATGGCTACACCTTC. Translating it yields CASSRDSDGYTF.

The CDR3 here is CASSENGFGYTF. CDR3 nucleotide sequence: TGTGCCAGCAGTGAAAATGGGTTTGGCTACACCTTC. The rearrangement joins TRBV6-1 to TRBJ1-2; D gene uncertain. Looked up from germline, CDR1 is MNHNS and CDR2 is SASEGT. V was cut by 2 bases and J by 7 bases, with 8 bases left in between. There are 12 residues in the CDR3.